This paragraph covers one T cell receptor beta chain sequence. The data stem from a study of cytomegalovirus exposure and HLA in healthy donors. Vbeta (60) and Jbeta (13) primers were used in the PCR. Produced via immunoSEQ multiplex PCR; TCRdb's table is partial and in-frame only. Recorded for this sample: about 67,000 clones. This CDR3 has 13 amino acids. Germline CDR1 is SEHNR and CDR2 is FQNEAQ (reference sequence). V lost 7 bases to trimming and J lost 0 bases, with 9 bases between them. The rearrangement uses TRBV7-9 and TRBJ1-2; no reliable D call. Input material: PBMCs. This clonotype was obtained from a woman aged 40 to 49 in good health and CMV-seropositive. The CDR3 region has the DNA TGTGCCAGCACGGGAGCCTCTAACTATGGCTACACCTTC. It translates to CASTGASNYGYTF. Full variable domain (outside the CDR3, taken from reference TRBV7-9 and TRBJ1-2): DTGVSQNPRHKITKRGQNVTFRCDPISEHNRLYWYRQTLGQGPEFLTYFQNEAQLEKSRLLSDRFSAERPKGSFSTLEIQRTEQGDSAMYLCASTGASNYGYTFGSGTRLTVV.